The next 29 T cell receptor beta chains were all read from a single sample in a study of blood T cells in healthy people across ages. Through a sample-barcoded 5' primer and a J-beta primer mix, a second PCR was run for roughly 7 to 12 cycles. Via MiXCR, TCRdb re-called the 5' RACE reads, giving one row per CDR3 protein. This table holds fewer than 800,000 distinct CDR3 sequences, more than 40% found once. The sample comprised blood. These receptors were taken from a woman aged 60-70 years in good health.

CDR3 sequence: CASSRGHPSQTEAFF. For the CDR3, the DNA is TGTGCCAGCAGCCGAGGACACCCCTCCCAAACTGAAGCTTTCTTT. This chain connects TRBV4-2 to TRBJ1-1; weak D call: TRBD1 (5 bases). V was shortened by 4 bases and J by 5 bases, with 17 bases between the two germline ends. CDR3 length equals 15 residues. The germline CDR1 and CDR2 sequences are LGHNA and YNFKEQ.

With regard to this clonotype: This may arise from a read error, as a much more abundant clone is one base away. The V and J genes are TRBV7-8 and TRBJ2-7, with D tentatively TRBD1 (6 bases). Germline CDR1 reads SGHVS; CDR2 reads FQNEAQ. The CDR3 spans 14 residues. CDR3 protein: CTSSLQGVSYEQYF. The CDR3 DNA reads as TGTACCAGCAGCTTACAGGGCGTCAGCTACGAGCAGTACTTC.

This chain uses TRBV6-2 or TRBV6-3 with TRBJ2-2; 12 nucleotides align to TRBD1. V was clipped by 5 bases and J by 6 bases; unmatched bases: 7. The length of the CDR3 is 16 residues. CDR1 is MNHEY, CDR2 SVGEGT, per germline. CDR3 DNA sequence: TGTGCCAGCAGTGGGACAGGGGGCGACGGCTCCGGGGAGCTGTTTTTT. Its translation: CASSGTGGDGSGELFF.

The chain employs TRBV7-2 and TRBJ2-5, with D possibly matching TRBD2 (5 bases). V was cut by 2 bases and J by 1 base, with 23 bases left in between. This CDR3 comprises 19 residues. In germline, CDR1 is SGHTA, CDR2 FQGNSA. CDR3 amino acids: CASSLRSERPLSAQETQYF. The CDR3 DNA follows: TGTGCCAGCAGCTTAAGGTCGGAAAGGCCCCTTAGCGCCCAAGAGACCCAGTACTTC.

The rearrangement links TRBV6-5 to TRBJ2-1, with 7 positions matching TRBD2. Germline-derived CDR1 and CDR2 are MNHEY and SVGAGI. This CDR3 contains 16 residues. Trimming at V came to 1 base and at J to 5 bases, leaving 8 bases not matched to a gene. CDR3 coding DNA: TGTGCCAGCAGTTACTGGGGGGGAGCAAAGGACAATGAGCAGTTCTTC. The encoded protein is CASSYWGGAKDNEQFF.

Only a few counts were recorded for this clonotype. CDR3 sequence (DNA): TGTGCCAGCAGCTTAGATTCTAGCAGGAAGGAGCAGTTCTTC. It is translated as CASSLDSSRKEQFF. The chain uses TRBV7-9 and TRBJ2-1; D might be TRBD2 (5 bases). CDR3 length: 14 residues. Germline assignment: CDR1 SEHNR and CDR2 FQNEAQ (reference sequence). The V gene lost 1 base and the J gene lost 10 bases, with 14 bases spanning the gap. Based on the CDR3 plus reference TRBV7-9 and TRBJ2-1, the full variable domain is DTGVSQNPRHKITKRGQNVTFRCDPISEHNRLYWYRQTLGQGPEFLTYFQNEAQLEKSRLLSDRFSAERPKGSFSTLEIQRTEQGDSAMYLCASSLDSSRKEQFFGPGTRLTVL.

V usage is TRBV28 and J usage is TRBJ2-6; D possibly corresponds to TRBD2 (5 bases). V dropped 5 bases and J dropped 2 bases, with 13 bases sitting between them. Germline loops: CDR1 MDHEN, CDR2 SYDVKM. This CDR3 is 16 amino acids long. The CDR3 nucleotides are TGTGCCAGCAGTAGCGGACGGTTCGCTGGGGCCAACGTCCTGACTTTC. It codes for CASSSGRFAGANVLTF.

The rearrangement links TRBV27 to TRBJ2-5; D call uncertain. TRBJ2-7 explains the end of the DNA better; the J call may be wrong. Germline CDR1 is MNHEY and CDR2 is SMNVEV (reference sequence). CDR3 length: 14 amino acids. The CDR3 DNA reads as TGTGCCAGCAGTTTACTTGGCCGGACCTACGAGCAGTACTTC. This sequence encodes CASSLLGRTYEQYF.

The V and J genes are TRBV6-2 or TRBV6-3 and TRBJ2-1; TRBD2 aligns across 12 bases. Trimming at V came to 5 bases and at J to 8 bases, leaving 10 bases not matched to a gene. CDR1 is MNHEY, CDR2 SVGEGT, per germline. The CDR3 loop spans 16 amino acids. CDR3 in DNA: TGTGCCAGCAGTGCGAGACTAGCGGGAGAGTCTGATGAGCAGTTCTTC. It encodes CASSARLAGESDEQFF.

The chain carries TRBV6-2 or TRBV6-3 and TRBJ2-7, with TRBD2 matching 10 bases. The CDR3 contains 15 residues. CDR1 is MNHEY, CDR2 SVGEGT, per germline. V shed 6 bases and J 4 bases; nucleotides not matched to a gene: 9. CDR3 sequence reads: CASRPSGSSMYEQYF. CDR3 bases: TGTGCCAGCAGACCTAGCGGGAGTTCGATGTACGAGCAGTACTTC.

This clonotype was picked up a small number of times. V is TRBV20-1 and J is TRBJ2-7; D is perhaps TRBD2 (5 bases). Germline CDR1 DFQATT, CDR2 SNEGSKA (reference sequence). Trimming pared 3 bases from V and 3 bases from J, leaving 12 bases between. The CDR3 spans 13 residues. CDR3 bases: TGCAGTGCTAGTTTGCCGGGGTTCTACGAGCAGTACTTC. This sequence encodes CSASLPGFYEQYF.

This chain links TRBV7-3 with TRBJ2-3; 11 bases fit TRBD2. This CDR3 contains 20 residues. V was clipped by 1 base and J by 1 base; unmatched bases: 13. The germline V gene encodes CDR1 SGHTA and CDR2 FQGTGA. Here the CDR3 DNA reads TGTGCCAGCAGCTTAAAGGGGGGTAGCGGGAGGGCCGGGGGCACAGATACGCAGTATTTT. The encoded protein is CASSLKGGSGRAGGTDTQYF.

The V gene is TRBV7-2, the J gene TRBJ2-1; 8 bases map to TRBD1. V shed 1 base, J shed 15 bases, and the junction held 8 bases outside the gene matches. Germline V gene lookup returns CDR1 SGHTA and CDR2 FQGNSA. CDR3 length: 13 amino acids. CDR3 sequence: CASSLGFGTGLFF. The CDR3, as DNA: TGTGCCAGCAGCTTAGGCTTTGGGACAGGCCTGTTCTTC.

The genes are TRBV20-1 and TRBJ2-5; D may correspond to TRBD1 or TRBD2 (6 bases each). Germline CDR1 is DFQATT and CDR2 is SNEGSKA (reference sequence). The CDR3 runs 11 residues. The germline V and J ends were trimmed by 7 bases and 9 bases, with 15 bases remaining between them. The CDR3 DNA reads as TGCAGTGGATGGATGGGGGGCGCCCAGTACTTC. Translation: CSGWMGGAQYF.

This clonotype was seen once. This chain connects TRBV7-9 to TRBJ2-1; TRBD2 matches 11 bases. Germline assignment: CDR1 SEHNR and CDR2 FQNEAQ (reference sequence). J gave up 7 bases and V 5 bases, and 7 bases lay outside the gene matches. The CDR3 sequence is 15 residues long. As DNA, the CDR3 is TGTGCCAGCAGCACTAGCGGGGGCAACGGGAATGAGCAGTTCTTC. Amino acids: CASSTSGGNGNEQFF.

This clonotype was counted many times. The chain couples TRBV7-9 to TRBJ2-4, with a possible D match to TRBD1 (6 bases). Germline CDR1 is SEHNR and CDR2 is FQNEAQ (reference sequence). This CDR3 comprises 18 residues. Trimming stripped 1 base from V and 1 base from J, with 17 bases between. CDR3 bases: TGTGCCAGCAGCTTAGGCAGGGGAGATTCGCTGGCCAAAAACATTCAGTACTTC. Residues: CASSLGRGDSLAKNIQYF.

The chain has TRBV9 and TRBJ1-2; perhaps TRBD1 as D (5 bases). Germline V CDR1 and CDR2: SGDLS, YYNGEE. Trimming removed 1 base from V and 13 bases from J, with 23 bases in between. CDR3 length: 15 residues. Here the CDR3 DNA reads TGTGCCAGCAGCGTATCCGATCTCGTCCGGGGGTCGACCACCTTC. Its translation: CASSVSDLVRGSTTF.

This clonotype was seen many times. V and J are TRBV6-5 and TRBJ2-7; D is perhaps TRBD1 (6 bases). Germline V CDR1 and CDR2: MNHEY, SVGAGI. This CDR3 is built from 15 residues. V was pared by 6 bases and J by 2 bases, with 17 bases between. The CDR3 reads CASSPTNRETYEQYF. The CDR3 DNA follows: TGTGCCAGCAGCCCAACCAACAGGGAGACCTACGAGCAGTACTTC.

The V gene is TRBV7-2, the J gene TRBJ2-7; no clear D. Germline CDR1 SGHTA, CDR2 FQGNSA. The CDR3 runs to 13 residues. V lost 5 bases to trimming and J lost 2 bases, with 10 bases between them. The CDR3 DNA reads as TGTGCCAGCAGCCAAACTCCCCCCTACGAGCAGTACTTC. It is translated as CASSQTPPYEQYF.

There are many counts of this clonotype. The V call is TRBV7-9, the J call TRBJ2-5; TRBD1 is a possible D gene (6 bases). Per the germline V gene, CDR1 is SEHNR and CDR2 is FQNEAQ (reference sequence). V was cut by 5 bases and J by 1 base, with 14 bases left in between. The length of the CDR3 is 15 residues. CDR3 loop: CASSDRDNFQETQYF. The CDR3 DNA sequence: TGTGCCAGCAGCGACCGGGACAACTTCCAAGAGACCCAGTACTTC. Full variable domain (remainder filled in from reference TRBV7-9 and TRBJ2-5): DTGVSQNPRHKITKRGQNVTFRCDPISEHNRLYWYRQTLGQGPEFLTYFQNEAQLEKSRLLSDRFSAERPKGSFSTLEIQRTEQGDSAMYLCASSDRDNFQETQYFGPGTRLLVL.

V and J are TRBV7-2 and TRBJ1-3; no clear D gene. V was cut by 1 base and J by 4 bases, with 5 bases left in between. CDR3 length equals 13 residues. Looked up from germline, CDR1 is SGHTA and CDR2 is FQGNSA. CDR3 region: CASSLGKGNTIYF. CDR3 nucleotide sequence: TGTGCCAGCAGCTTAGGCAAGGGAAACACCATATATTTT.

The CDR3 region has the DNA TGTGCTAGTGCCAATAGGGTTTCCTCCTACAATGAGCAGTTCTTC. Its protein is CASANRVSSYNEQFF. V is TRBV12-5 and J is TRBJ2-1, with D uncertain. The CDR3 contains 15 residues. The V end lost 7 bases, the J end lost 0 bases, and 13 bases lay between the germline ends. Germline-derived CDR1 and CDR2 are LGHNT and FRNRAP.

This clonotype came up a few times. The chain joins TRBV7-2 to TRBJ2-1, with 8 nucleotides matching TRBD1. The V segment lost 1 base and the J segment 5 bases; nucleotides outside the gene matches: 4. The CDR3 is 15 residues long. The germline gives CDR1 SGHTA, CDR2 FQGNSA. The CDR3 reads CASSLETGGHNEQFF. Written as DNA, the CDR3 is TGTGCCAGCAGCTTAGAAACAGGGGGTCACAATGAGCAGTTCTTC.

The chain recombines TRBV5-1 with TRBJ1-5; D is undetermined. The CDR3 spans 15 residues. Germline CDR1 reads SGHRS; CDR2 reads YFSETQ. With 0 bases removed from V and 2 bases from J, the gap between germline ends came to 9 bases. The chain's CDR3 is CASSLGGQGNQPQHF. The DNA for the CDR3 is TGCGCCAGCAGCTTGGGAGGTCAGGGCAATCAGCCCCAGCATTTT.

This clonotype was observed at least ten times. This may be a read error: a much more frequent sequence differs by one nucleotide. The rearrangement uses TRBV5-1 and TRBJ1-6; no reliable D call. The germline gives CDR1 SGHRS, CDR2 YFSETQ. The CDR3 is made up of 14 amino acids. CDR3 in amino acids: CASSLVVSNSPPHF. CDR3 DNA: TGCGCCAGCAGCTTGGTAGTCAGCAATTCACCCCCCCACTTT.

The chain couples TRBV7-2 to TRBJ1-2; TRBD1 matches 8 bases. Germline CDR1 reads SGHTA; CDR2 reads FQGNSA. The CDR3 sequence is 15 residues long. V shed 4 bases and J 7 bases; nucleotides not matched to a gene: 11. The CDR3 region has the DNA TGTGCCAGCAGCTCAGGGGGCAGGGTGGCAGGTGGCTACACCTTC. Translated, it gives CASSSGGRVAGGYTF.

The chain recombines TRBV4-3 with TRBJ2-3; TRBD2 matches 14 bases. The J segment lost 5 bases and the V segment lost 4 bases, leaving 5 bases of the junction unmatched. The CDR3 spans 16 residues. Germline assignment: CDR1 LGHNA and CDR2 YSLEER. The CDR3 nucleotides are TGCGCCAGCAGCCCGGGGACTAGCGGGAGAGGAGATACGCAGTATTTT. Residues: CASSPGTSGRGDTQYF.

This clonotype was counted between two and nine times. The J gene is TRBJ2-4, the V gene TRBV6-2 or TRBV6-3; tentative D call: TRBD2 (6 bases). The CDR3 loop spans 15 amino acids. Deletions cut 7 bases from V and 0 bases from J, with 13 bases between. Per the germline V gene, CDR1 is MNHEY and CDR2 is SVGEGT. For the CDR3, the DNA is TGTGCCAGCAACCCTAGCGTCCTAGCCAAAAACATTCAGTACTTC. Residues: CASNPSVLAKNIQYF.

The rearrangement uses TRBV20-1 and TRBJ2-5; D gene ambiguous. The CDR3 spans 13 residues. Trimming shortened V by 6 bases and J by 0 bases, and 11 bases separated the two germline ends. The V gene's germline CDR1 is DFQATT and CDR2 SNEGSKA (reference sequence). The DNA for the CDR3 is TGCAGTGCCCCCGAAGTGAACCAAGAGACCCAGTACTTC. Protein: CSAPEVNQETQYF.